The 22 T cell receptor beta chains listed next were all sequenced from one sample in a study of T-cell memory formation after mild COVID-19. TCRdb analysed the 5' RACE reads with MiXCR anew, one entry per CDR3 protein. The table records approximately 150,000 distinct CDR3 sequences, 15% to 20% of them present only once. Material: PBMCs or a T cell subset sorted from them (not recorded which). The receptors shown here come from an adult woman who had mild COVID-19 (a few samples of this study predate the infection). Cell type and time point are not known.

The chain carries TRBV5-1 and TRBJ2-7, with D possibly matching TRBD1 (5 bases). Deletions cut 0 bases from V and 0 bases from J, with 10 bases between. Germline values: CDR1 SGHRS, CDR2 YFSETQ. The CDR3 sequence is 15 residues long. The CDR3 sequence: CASSLGRAFSYEQYF. The CDR3 coding sequence is TGCGCCAGCAGCTTGGGCAGGGCCTTCTCCTACGAGCAGTACTTC.

The sample holds a few counts of this clonotype. The V and J genes are TRBV7-2 and TRBJ1-2; 7 nucleotides agree with TRBD1. Germline V gives CDR1 SGHTA, CDR2 FQGNSA. The CDR3 contains 17 residues. Trimming at V came to 4 bases and at J to 6 bases, leaving 17 bases not matched to a gene. This CDR3 reads CASSSLQTGTVGDGYTF. The CDR3 bases are TGTGCCAGCAGCTCCTTGCAAACCGGGACAGTGGGTGATGGCTACACCTTC.

On this clonotype itself: Sequence at one end of the junction differs from germline and may be a read error. J is TRBJ2-7 and V is TRBV15, with D tentatively TRBD1 (5 bases). The CDR3 is made up of 16 amino acids. From germline, CDR1 is LNHNV and CDR2 YYDKDF (reference sequence). The CDR3 loop is CATSRDPAGNSDEQYF. The CDR3 nucleotides read TGTGCCACCAGCAGAGATCCGGCAGGGAACTCCGACGAGCAGTACTTC. Using reference TRBV15 and TRBJ2-7 for the parts outside the CDR3, the full variable domain is DAMVIQNPRYQVTQFGKPVTLSCSQTLNHNVMYWYQQKSSQAPKLLFHYYDKDFNNEADTPDNFQSRRPNTSFCFLDIRSPGLGDTAMYLCATSRDPAGNSDEQYFGPGTRLTVT.

This clonotype has more than one count but fewer than ten. The chain joins TRBV6-1 to TRBJ2-7; D is unclear. Trimming cost V 3 bases and J 6 bases, with 12 bases left between them. CDR3 length equals 13 residues. Germline values: CDR1 MNHNS, CDR2 SASEGT. CDR3 protein: CASSDSFFPEQYF. CDR3 in DNA: TGTGCCAGCAGTGACAGCTTTTTCCCCGAGCAGTACTTC.

The chain uses TRBV7-6 and TRBJ2-5; 12 bases agree with TRBD2. V shed 4 bases and J 1 base; nucleotides not matched to a gene: 4. Looked up from germline, CDR1 is SGHVS and CDR2 is FNYEAQ. The CDR3 contains 16 residues. This CDR3 reads CASSSLAGGLQETQYF. As DNA, the CDR3 is TGTGCCAGCAGCTCACTAGCGGGGGGTCTCCAAGAGACCCAGTACTTC. The entire variable domain, with the rest obtained from reference TRBV7-6 and TRBJ2-5, is as follows: GAGVSQSPRYKVTKRGQDVALRCDPISGHVSLYWYRQALGQGPEFLTYFNYEAQQDKSGLPNDRFSAERPEGSISTLTIQRTEQRDSAMYRCASSSLAGGLQETQYFGPGTRLLVL.

This clonotype was counted only a few times. The chain combines TRBV24-1 with TRBJ2-1; D is possibly TRBD1 or TRBD2 (5 bases each). Germline V gives CDR1 KGHDR, CDR2 SFDVKD. V was trimmed by 4 bases and J by 5 bases, leaving 11 bases between them. The CDR3 runs to 14 residues. The CDR3: CATSDTLGHNEQFF. In DNA, the CDR3 is TGTGCCACCAGTGACACCTTGGGACACAATGAGCAGTTCTTC.

This clonotype turned up a few times. The chain employs TRBV7-2 and TRBJ2-3, with TRBD2 as a possible D gene (5 bases). The length of the CDR3 is 14 residues. CDR1 is SGHTA and CDR2 is FQGNSA in the germline V gene. The ends were cut back, 2 bases at V and 3 bases at J, with 9 bases in the middle. The CDR3 sequence is CASSLFRETDTQYF. The CDR3 nucleotides read TGTGCCAGCAGCTTATTCCGGGAAACAGATACGCAGTATTTT.

This clonotype has just a few counts. The CDR3 coding sequence is TGCGCCAGCAGCTACCAGGAATACACTGAAGCTTTCTTT. It yields the protein CASSYQEYTEAFF. The rearrangement uses TRBV5-1 and TRBJ1-1, with D uncertain. The V gene's germline CDR1 is SGHRS and CDR2 YFSETQ. The V end lost 3 bases, the J end lost 3 bases, and 9 bases lay between the germline ends. The CDR3 extends over 13 amino acids.

V and J are TRBV25-1 and TRBJ1-1; D might be TRBD1 (5 bases). CDR3 size: 13 residues. Trimming took 6 bases from V and 8 from J, leaving 16 bases between them. Germline CDR1 and CDR2: MGHDK and SYGVNS. Here the CDR3 reads CASSHPDGAEAFF. CDR3 DNA sequence: TGTGCCAGCAGCCACCCGGACGGGGCCGAAGCTTTCTTT.

In the case of this clonotype: The DNA is left out, because the CDR3 cannot be placed on it with certainty; the CDR3 is given as TCRdb lists it. The chain has TRBV12-3 or TRBV12-4 and TRBJ2-3; the table assigns TRBD2, which was not confirmed against the DNA. The CDR3 sequence runs 16 residues, both termini included. The CDR3: CASSSSASGRPRTQFF.

The chain combines TRBV7-2 with TRBJ2-7, with TRBD2 identical over 14 bases. After removal of 6 bases from V and 2 bases from J, the junction contained 9 bases not matched to a gene. The CDR3 spans 17 residues. Germline loops: CDR1 SGHTA, CDR2 FQGNSA. The CDR3: CASSFGTSGRRTYEQYF. In DNA, the CDR3 is TGTGCCAGCAGTTTCGGGACTAGCGGGAGACGAACCTACGAGCAGTACTTC.

This clonotype was counted only a few times. The chain has TRBV12-3 or TRBV12-4 and TRBJ2-3, with D possibly being TRBD1 (6 bases). The CDR3 covers 13 residues. The ends were cut back, 11 bases at V and 2 bases at J, with 14 bases in the middle. The CDR3 loop reads CAGGDLFTDTQYF. CDR3 DNA sequence: TGTGCCGGGGGCGACCTATTCACAGATACGCAGTATTTT.

This clonotype was found once. The CDR3 spells CASREFGHTENTEAFF. DNA for the CDR3: TGTGCCAGTAGAGAGTTTGGGCACACAGAAAACACTGAAGCTTTCTTT. The chain joins TRBV19 to TRBJ1-1, with unresolved D. Between the trimmed V and J ends, which lost 6 bases and 2 bases, there was a span of 19 bases. This CDR3 has 16 residues. The germline CDR1 and CDR2 sequences are LNHDA and SQIVND (reference sequence).

The chain is built from TRBV6-2 or TRBV6-3 and TRBJ1-5; the D gene is possibly TRBD1 (6 bases). The CDR3 is 16 amino acids. V was shortened by 6 bases and J by 0 bases, with 15 bases between the two germline ends. From germline, CDR1 is MNHEY and CDR2 SVGEGT. The CDR3 nucleotides read TGTGCCAGCAGCACCTGGGGGGGCTATAGCAATCAGCCCCAGCATTTT. Amino acids: CASSTWGGYSNQPQHF.

The DNA of the CDR3 is TGTGCCAGCAGCCCCCAAGGGGGGACAAGGACAGATACGCAGTATTTT. It yields the protein CASSPQGGTRTDTQYF. J is TRBJ2-3 and V is TRBV7-7; D may be TRBD1 or TRBD2 (6 bases each). CDR3 size: 16 residues. Looked up from germline, CDR1 is SSHAT and CDR2 is FNYEAQ (reference sequence). Trimming pared 5 bases from V and 3 bases from J, leaving 18 bases between.

In its sample, this clonotype was seen many times. The rearrangement uses TRBV5-6 and TRBJ1-2; no clear D. V was cut by 4 bases and J by 4 bases, with 11 bases left in between. CDR3 length: 13 amino acids. Germline V lookup: CDR1 SGHDT, CDR2 YYEEEE. In nucleotides, the CDR3 is TGTGCCAGCAGCGTGGGGATGTCCTATGGCTACACCTTC. Its translation is CASSVGMSYGYTF.

This clonotype occurred a few times. This CDR3 is CASSYGGGNPSYEQYF. The CDR3 nucleotides are TGTGCCAGCAGCTACGGGGGGGGTAATCCTTCCTACGAGCAGTACTTC. The chain has TRBV11-2 and TRBJ2-7; 8 bases fit TRBD2. The germline gives CDR1 SGHAT, CDR2 FQNNGV. The CDR3 is 16 amino acids. With V trimmed by 4 bases and J by 1 base, 9 bases remained unmatched. Supplemented by reference TRBV11-2 and TRBJ2-7, the full variable domain reads EAGVAQSPRYKIIEKRQSVAFWCNPISGHATLYWYQQILGQGPKLLIQFQNNGVVDDSQLPKDRFSAERLKGVDSTLKIQPAKLEDSAVYLCASSYGGGNPSYEQYFGPGTRLTVT.

This chain links TRBV5-6 with TRBJ1-1, with D possibly TRBD1 on 6 matching bases. Between the trimmed V and J ends, which lost 4 bases and 9 bases, there was a span of 13 bases. The CDR3 consists of 12 residues. Germline V gene data show CDR1 as SGHDT and CDR2 as YYEEEE. The CDR3 loop reads CASSPGGAKAFF. The CDR3 DNA follows: TGTGCCAGCAGCCCGGGGGGGGCCAAAGCTTTCTTT.

The rearrangement uses TRBV7-9 and TRBJ2-7; 8 bases fit TRBD2. The CDR3 has 16 residues. Germline trimming cut 5 bases from V and 0 bases from J; bases unmatched to any gene: 9. Germline V lookup: CDR1 SEHNR, CDR2 FQNEAQ (reference sequence). The CDR3 nucleotides are TGTGCCAGCAGCACGCCCCGCGGGACTAGCTCCTACGAGCAGTACTTC. This sequence encodes CASSTPRGTSSYEQYF. Based on the CDR3 plus reference TRBV7-9 and TRBJ2-7, the full variable domain is DTGVSQNPRHKITKRGQNVTFRCDPISEHNRLYWYRQTLGQGPEFLTYFQNEAQLEKSRLLSDRFSAERPKGSFSTLEIQRTEQGDSAMYLCASSTPRGTSSYEQYFGPGTRLTVT.

This rearrangement joins TRBV3-1 to TRBJ2-1; TRBD2 agrees at 9 bases. V dropped 4 bases and J dropped 9; count of bases not matched to a gene: 7. The CDR3 consists of 14 residues. Germline assignment: CDR1 LGHDT and CDR2 YNNKEL (reference sequence). The CDR3 bases are TGTGCCAGCAGCCCACTTAGCGGGGGCGGTGAGCAGTTCTTC. Translated: CASSPLSGGGEQFF.

The table lists this clonotype with a few counts. V gene TRBV7-9 combines with J gene TRBJ2-2; no reliable D call. CDR3 size: 13 residues. Germline V CDR1 and CDR2: SEHNR, FQNEAQ (reference sequence). Trimming took off 5 bases at V and 6 bases at J, with 10 bases between the two ends. In DNA form, the CDR3 reads TGTGCCAGCAGCCCGACCGCATCCGGGGAGCTGTTTTTT. Protein product: CASSPTASGELFF.

V and J are TRBV29-1 and TRBJ1-1, with 8 bases lining up with TRBD1. The germline V gene has CDR1 SQVTM and CDR2 ANQGSEA. The CDR3 is made up of 13 amino acids. The junction had 7 bases not matched to a gene; V was cut back by 7 bases and J by 3 bases. Written as DNA, the CDR3 is TGCAGCGCTACTGACAGGGGTTACACTGAAGCTTTCTTT. Translated, it gives CSATDRGYTEAFF.